A single sample is the source of the 16 T cell receptor beta chains below, sequenced in a study of stem cell transplantation in POMP-related autoinflammatory disease. Notes on the study in general: Across all analyzed T-cell subsets, patients with PRAID tended toward reduced diversity and increased clonality. Unique TRB V-J gene pairings were limited in number in patients with PRAID.

Assay: immunoSEQ multiplex PCR; the TCRdb copy retains only in-frame clones and omits some. Altogether under 11,000 clones are present, around 84% being singletons, with the ten largest covering around 50%. No cognate antigen is known for these TCRs. Sequencing used CD8+ T cells from PBMCs, obtained before stem cell transplantation. Receptor source: a human donor with POMP-related autoinflammation and immune dysregulation (PRAID).

This clone was recorded a few times. V is TRBV19 and J is TRBJ1-5, with D unclear. Germline CDR1 is LNHDA and CDR2 is SQIVND (reference sequence). This CDR3 is 12 amino acids long. Trimming pared 3 bases from V and 7 bases from J, leaving 7 bases between. The CDR3 sequence is CASSIGSQPQHF. Written as DNA, the CDR3 is TGTGCCAGTAGTATCGGGTCCCAGCCCCAGCATTTT.

This clone was picked up one time. This chain uses TRBV9 with TRBJ1-3, with D hard to call. Germline assignment: CDR1 SGDLS and CDR2 YYNGEE. This CDR3 is built from 15 residues. The V and J ends lost 4 bases and 0 bases respectively, with 11 bases between them. CDR3 sequence (DNA): TGTGCCAGCAGCTCTCGACTGAGCTCTGGAAACACCATATATTTT. This codes for CASSSRLSSGNTIYF.

The chain links TRBV4-3 to TRBJ1-5; 10 bases line up with TRBD1. The CDR3 has 13 amino acids. The trim removed 4 bases at V and 6 bases at J, leaving 0 bases unmatched. Germline V gene sequence: CDR1 LGHNA, CDR2 YSLEER. DNA of the CDR3: TGCGCCAGCAGCCGGACAGGGGGTCAGCCCCAGCATTTT. It encodes CASSRTGGQPQHF.

CDR3 residues: CASSFGTGTQPQHF. CDR3 DNA: TGTGCCAGCAGCTTCGGGACAGGGACTCAGCCCCAGCATTTT. The chain joins TRBV5-8 to TRBJ1-5; 9 bases align to TRBD1. This CDR3 region has 14 residues. From germline, CDR1 is SGHTS and CDR2 YDEGEE. V trimming: 2 bases; J trimming: 6 bases; junction bases outside the gene matches: 3. Drawing the rest from reference TRBV5-8 and TRBJ1-5, the complete variable domain is EAGVTQSPTHLIKTRGQQATLRCSPISGHTSVYWYQQALGLGLQFLLWYDEGEERNRGNFPPRFSGRQFPNYSSELNVNALELEDSALYLCASSFGTGTQPQHFGDGTRLSIL.

The chain has TRBV30 and TRBJ2-2, with D tentatively TRBD2 (5 bases). Germline assignment: CDR1 GTSNPN and CDR2 SVGIG (reference sequence). This CDR3 has 14 amino acids. V was pared by 2 bases and J by 2 bases, with 9 bases between. The CDR3 DNA reads TGTGCCTGGAGTTCGGGAATCAACACCGGGGAGCTGTTTTTT. Amino acids: CAWSSGINTGELFF.

The chain is built from TRBV15 and TRBJ2-1; 7 bases match TRBD2. This CDR3 contains 16 residues. J gave up 2 bases and V 3 bases, and 7 bases lay outside the gene matches. The germline gives CDR1 LNHNV, CDR2 YYDKDF (reference sequence). The CDR3 nucleotides read TGTGCCACCAGCAGCGCTGGGGGAGGGGCCTACAATGAGCAGTTCTTC. Its protein product is CATSSAGGGAYNEQFF.

This rearrangement joins TRBV30 to TRBJ2-1; 8 bases line up with TRBD1. This CDR3 comprises 14 residues. Germline V lookup: CDR1 GTSNPN, CDR2 SVGIG (reference sequence). V gave up 5 bases and J gave up 5 bases; unmatched junction bases: 8. The CDR3: CAWHTGGRDNEQFF. Here the CDR3 DNA reads TGTGCCTGGCATACAGGGGGGCGGGACAATGAGCAGTTCTTC.

This clone was seen only a few times. The chain combines TRBV7-9 with TRBJ1-1, with unresolved D. Trimming shortened V by 5 bases and J by 6 bases, and 13 bases separated the two germline ends. The CDR3 consists of 13 residues. Germline CDR1 reads SEHNR; CDR2 reads FQNEAQ (reference sequence). CDR3 sequence reads: CASSPSIQSEAFF. The DNA for the CDR3 is TGTGCCAGCAGCCCAAGTATTCAATCTGAAGCTTTCTTT.

The rearrangement joins TRBV6-5 to TRBJ2-4; tentative D call: TRBD1 (5 bases). Germline V gives CDR1 MNHEY, CDR2 SVGAGI. V dropped 4 bases and J dropped 0 bases, with 13 bases sitting between them. The CDR3 runs 16 residues. CDR3 loop: CASSSGQSLAKNIQYF. For the CDR3, the DNA is TGTGCCAGCAGTTCAGGGCAAAGTCTAGCCAAAAACATTCAGTACTTC.

CDR3 amino acids: CASSDGRGYNEQFF. CDR3 nucleotides: TGTGCCAGCAGTGATGGACGGGGCTACAATGAGCAGTTCTTC. V is TRBV9 and J is TRBJ2-1; D perhaps matches TRBD2 (5 bases). The CDR3 has 14 amino acids. V was pared by 5 bases and J by 3 bases, with 12 bases between. In germline, CDR1 is SGDLS, CDR2 YYNGEE.

The chain is built from TRBV28 and TRBJ2-1; D might be TRBD2 (6 bases). Germline V gene lookup returns CDR1 MDHEN and CDR2 SYDVKM. V was cut by 7 bases and J by 3 bases, with 19 bases left in between. The CDR3 consists of 16 residues. CDR3 region: CASNRRDFPYYNEQFF. The CDR3, as DNA: TGTGCCAGCAACCGGCGGGACTTTCCATACTACAATGAGCAGTTCTTC.

The chain links TRBV28 to TRBJ2-3; D gene unclear. Germline values: CDR1 MDHEN, CDR2 SYDVKM. This CDR3 comprises 13 residues. V was trimmed by 2 bases and J by 0 bases, leaving 3 bases between them. CDR3 DNA sequence: TGTGCCAGCAGTTTAGTCAGCACAGATACGCAGTATTTT. Its translation is CASSLVSTDTQYF.

The chain links TRBV5-1 to TRBJ2-1; D may correspond to TRBD1 or TRBD2 (7 bases each). Germline V gene data show CDR1 as SGHRS and CDR2 as YFSETQ. CDR3 length: 17 residues. V gave up 3 bases and J gave up 4 bases, with 20 bases separating them. This chain's CDR3 is CASSWWGGGQTYNEQFF. CDR3 bases: TGCGCCAGCAGCTGGTGGGGCGGGGGACAGACATACAATGAGCAGTTCTTC.

J is TRBJ2-7 and V is TRBV27; no definite D call. There are 13 residues in the CDR3. Trimming removed 2 bases from V and 0 bases from J, with 5 bases in between. CDR1 MNHEY and CDR2 SMNVEV come from the germline V gene (reference sequence). For the CDR3, the DNA is TGTGCCAGCAGTTTAACGGTCTCCTACGAGCAGTACTTC. Protein: CASSLTVSYEQYF.

V gene TRBV12-5 combines with J gene TRBJ1-2, with a weak D call TRBD1 (6 bases). The CDR3 covers 14 residues. Germline loops: CDR1 LGHNT, CDR2 FRNRAP. Trimming removed 5 bases at V and 8 bases at J, with 18 bases between. CDR3 protein: CASGPGTRGGGYTF. The CDR3 DNA reads as TGTGCTAGTGGTCCCGGGACACGGGGTGGGGGCTACACCTTC.

The chain has TRBV7-9 and TRBJ2-1; the D is unclear. There are 14 residues in the CDR3. The V end lost 2 bases, the J end lost 9 bases, and 14 bases lay between the germline ends. The germline V gene encodes CDR1 SEHNR and CDR2 FQNEAQ (reference sequence). In DNA form, the CDR3 reads TGTGCCAGCAGCTTAATGAGACCCCCGGGTGAGCAGTTCTTC. It codes for CASSLMRPPGEQFF.